Included here is one TCR beta chain sequence, with context. Germline lookup yields CDR1 MGHRA and CDR2 YSYEKL. Trimming left V 3 bases short and J 1 base short, with 9 bases between. The CDR3 is made up of 14 amino acids. The method was immunoSEQ multiplex PCR; TCRdb's version includes in-frame clones alone and lacks a portion of them. The table has around 310,000 clones, roughly 89% seen once. The sample is drawn from a study of blood T cell repertoires in COVID-19. Overall study: Donors in the United States, Italy and Spain gave samples during acute or convalescent COVID-19.

V is TRBV4-1 and J is TRBJ1-2; no reliable D call. The receptor was isolated from a woman aged 30 to 39 who had recovered from COVID-19. The specimen was PBMCs or T cells enriched from blood (not recorded which). DNA of the CDR3: TGCGCCAGCAGCCATATCGGACTTAACTATGGCTACACCTTC. This codes for CASSHIGLNYGYTF.